This T cell receptor beta chain was obtained from a study of blood T cell repertoires in COVID-19. Study information: The United States, Italy and Spain provided the acute and convalescent COVID-19 samples. PBMCs, B-cell-depleted T cells, or T cells were the source of the cDNA or gDNA that made up the material.

This CDR3 comprises 16 residues. Germline V CDR1 and CDR2: LGHNA, YNFKEQ. J gave up 5 bases and V 2 bases, and 7 bases lay outside the gene matches. Source study methods: Quantification of nucleated cells was approximated via reference gene primer amplification. Generated by immunoSEQ multiplex PCR, the TCRdb table keeps only in-frame clones and is missing some. V, J and clone size were drawn from that table, and D and trimming were deduced from the DNA. This sample carries tens of thousands of clones, 79% of them seen once, and the ten largest clones take approximately 30%. The sequencing sample was made of peripheral blood. The clonotype was recovered from a human donor in a cohort sampled during active COVID-19. The chain uses TRBV4-2 and TRBJ2-3; 10 bases line up with TRBD2. The CDR3 protein is CASSQLKLAGIDTQYF. The CDR3 DNA reads TGTGCCAGCAGCCAACTGAAACTAGCGGGAATAGATACGCAGTATTTT.